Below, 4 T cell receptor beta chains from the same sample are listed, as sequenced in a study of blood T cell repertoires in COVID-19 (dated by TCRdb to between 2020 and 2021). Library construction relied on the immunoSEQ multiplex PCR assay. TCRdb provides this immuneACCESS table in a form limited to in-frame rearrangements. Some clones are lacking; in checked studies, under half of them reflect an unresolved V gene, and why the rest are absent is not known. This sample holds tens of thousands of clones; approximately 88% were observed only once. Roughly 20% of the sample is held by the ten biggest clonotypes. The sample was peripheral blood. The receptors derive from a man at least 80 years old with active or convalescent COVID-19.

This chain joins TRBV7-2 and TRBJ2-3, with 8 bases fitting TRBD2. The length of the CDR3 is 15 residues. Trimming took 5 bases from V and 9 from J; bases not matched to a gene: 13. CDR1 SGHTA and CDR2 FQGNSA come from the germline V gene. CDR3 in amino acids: CASSPRGLAGNTQYF. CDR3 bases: TGTGCCAGCAGCCCTAGAGGGTTAGCGGGAAACACGCAGTATTTT.

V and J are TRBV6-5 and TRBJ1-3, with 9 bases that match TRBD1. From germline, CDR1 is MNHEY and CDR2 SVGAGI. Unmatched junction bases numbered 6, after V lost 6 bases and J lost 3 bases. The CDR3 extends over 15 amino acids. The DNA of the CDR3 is TGTGCCAGCAGCGCCGGGACAGGGCTTGGAAACACCATATATTTT. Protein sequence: CASSAGTGLGNTIYF.

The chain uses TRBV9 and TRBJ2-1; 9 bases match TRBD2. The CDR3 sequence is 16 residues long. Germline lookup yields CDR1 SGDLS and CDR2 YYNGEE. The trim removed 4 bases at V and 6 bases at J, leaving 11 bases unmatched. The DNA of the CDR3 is TGTGCCAGCAGCACCCGTGGCGGGGGGGCTGGCAATGAGCAGTTCTTC. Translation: CASSTRGGGAGNEQFF. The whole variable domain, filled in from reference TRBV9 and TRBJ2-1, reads DSGVTQTPKHLITATGQRVTLRCSPRSGDLSVYWYQQSLDQGLQFLIQYYNGEERAKGNILERFSAQQFPDLHSELNLSSLELGDSALYFCASSTRGGGAGNEQFFGPGTRLTVL.

The chain's CDR3 is CASSQDVGTNTDTQYF. The CDR3 DNA reads TGTGCCAGCAGCCAAGATGTCGGAACTAACACAGATACGCAGTATTTT. V and J are TRBV3-1 (or the pseudogene TRBV3-2) and TRBJ2-3; no clear D gene. The germline V and J ends were trimmed by 0 bases and 2 bases, with 12 bases remaining between them. This CDR3 contains 16 residues. CDR1 LGHDT and CDR2 YNNKEL come from the germline V gene (reference sequence).